The T cell receptor (beta chain) under discussion was sequenced for a study of PD-1 blockade in classical Hodgkin lymphoma. The study, taken as a whole, reports: Why repertoires differed is undefined; disease activity or prior therapy possibly contributed. Whoever responded completely had baseline diversity much like that seen in newly diagnosed patients.

For this clone: What it binds is unknown.

Germline V lookup: CDR1 SGHAT, CDR2 FQNNGV. The CDR3 spans 16 residues. V was clipped by 5 bases and J by 3 bases; unmatched bases: 3. The data were produced by immunoSEQ multiplex PCR, yet TCRdb's version contains in-frame clones alone and is incomplete. The sample lists some 25,000 clones, approximately 64% occurring once. With no exception, relapse followed autologous stem cell transplantation in all patients, and brentuximab vedotin exposure varied. Complete response, partial response or progressive disease constituted the best responses recorded. The V and J genes are TRBV11-2 and TRBJ2-5; 16 positions agree with TRBD2. The receptor was isolated from a human donor with classical Hodgkin lymphoma. Sequenced material: peripheral blood mononuclear cells (PBMCs), taken before the second cycle of nivolumab. The CDR3 reads CASSGTSGGGKETQYF. The CDR3 nucleotides read TGTGCCAGCAGCGGGACTAGCGGGGGGGGAAAAGAGACCCAGTACTTC.